These 19 T cell receptor beta chains came from one sample sequenced in a study of T-cell reconstitution after alpha-beta-depleted transplantation in children. The TCRbeta library was prepared with unique molecular identifiers. TCRdb passed the PCR reads through MiXCR, listing each CDR3 protein once. The sample records some 590,000 distinct CDR3 sequences, under 12% being singletons. The material sequenced was PBMCs from the stem cell graft donor, taken from the stem cell graft. The receptor source for this set is a human donor who donated a stem cell graft to a child with acute myeloid leukemia.

The table lists this clonotype with many counts. V is TRBV5-1 and J is TRBJ2-1; 8 nucleotides align to TRBD1. From germline, CDR1 is SGHRS and CDR2 YFSETQ. CDR3 length: 15 amino acids. The ends lost 7 bases at V and 6 bases at J; junction bases unmatched: 12. Written as DNA, the CDR3 is TGCGCCAGCGGACCAGGACAGGGTTTAGGCAATGAGCAGTTCTTC. It specifies CASGPGQGLGNEQFF.

The chain has TRBV7-2 and TRBJ2-1, with D hard to call. The germline V gene has CDR1 SGHTA and CDR2 FQGNSA. The CDR3 runs 13 residues. Between the trimmed V and J ends, which lost 6 bases and 9 bases, there was a span of 15 bases. This CDR3 reads CASSSDQVGEQFF. CDR3 DNA: TGTGCCAGCAGTTCAGATCAAGTCGGTGAGCAGTTCTTC.

This clonotype has ten or more counts. The chain links TRBV6-5 to TRBJ2-5; possible D gene TRBD1, 6 bases. The ends were cut back, 2 bases at V and 7 bases at J, with 11 bases in the middle. The CDR3 contains 13 residues. Germline values: CDR1 MNHEY, CDR2 SVGAGI. The CDR3 spells CASSYQLGGTQYF. The CDR3 DNA sequence: TGTGCCAGCAGTTACCAACTAGGGGGGACCCAGTACTTC.

V gene TRBV20-1 combines with J gene TRBJ2-7; D is ambiguous. V lost 4 bases and J 2 bases, leaving 9 bases between the germline ends. The CDR3 loop spans 12 amino acids. Germline values: CDR1 DFQATT, CDR2 SNEGSKA (reference sequence). The CDR3 protein is CSAKRAAYEQYF. For the CDR3, the DNA is TGCAGTGCTAAAAGGGCGGCCTACGAGCAGTACTTC.

This chain joins TRBV12-3 or TRBV12-4 and TRBJ1-1, with TRBD1 identical over 9 bases. V trimming: 7 bases; J trimming: 2 bases; junction bases outside the gene matches: 5. The CDR3 is 14 residues long. The CDR3 reads CASTADRGNTEAFF. The CDR3 nucleotides read TGTGCCAGCACCGCGGACAGGGGAAACACTGAAGCTTTCTTT.

This clonotype was seen more than once but under ten times. The genes are TRBV29-1 and TRBJ2-7; 10 bases line up with TRBD1. Trimming at V came to 4 bases and at J to 6 bases, leaving 6 bases not matched to a gene. This CDR3 has 13 amino acids. In germline, CDR1 is SQVTM, CDR2 ANQGSEA. This CDR3 reads CSVGTTGGGEQYF. DNA of the CDR3: TGCAGCGTTGGAACGACAGGGGGCGGCGAGCAGTACTTC.

This chain links TRBV7-9 with TRBJ1-1, with unresolved D. Germline-derived CDR1 and CDR2 are SEHNR and FQNEAQ (reference sequence). V was pared by 6 bases and J by 4 bases, with 15 bases between. This CDR3 has 14 residues. The CDR3 loop reads CASSLGDLGTEAFF. Written as DNA, the CDR3 is TGTGCCAGCAGTCTTGGGGATTTGGGCACTGAAGCTTTCTTT.

This rearrangement joins TRBV12-3 or TRBV12-4 to TRBJ2-1, with 16 bases that match TRBD2. After removal of 6 bases from V and 0 bases from J, the junction contained 11 bases not matched to a gene. The CDR3 has 20 amino acids. This CDR3 is CASRPPPGLAGGSSYNEQFF. The CDR3, as DNA: TGTGCCAGCAGGCCACCACCGGGACTAGCGGGAGGGAGCTCCTACAATGAGCAGTTCTTC.

This clonotype occurred a few times. The V and J genes are TRBV5-1 and TRBJ2-5; weak D call: TRBD1 (5 bases). The germline V gene encodes CDR1 SGHRS and CDR2 YFSETQ. The CDR3 is 14 residues long. Trimming cost V 1 base and J 5 bases, with 12 bases left between them. CDR3 loop: CASSLMTDGETQYF. The DNA of the CDR3 is TGCGCCAGCAGCTTGATGACAGACGGGGAGACCCAGTACTTC.

This clonotype occurred many times. The chain links TRBV7-2 to TRBJ2-1; 8 positions agree with TRBD2. The CDR3 spans 16 residues. V trimming: 3 bases; J trimming: 7 bases; junction bases outside the gene matches: 11. CDR1 is SGHTA and CDR2 is FQGNSA in the germline V gene. The CDR3 nucleotides are TGTGCCAGCAGCTTTCGTCGAAGCGGGAGAGAGAATGAGCAGTTCTTC. Protein product: CASSFRRSGRENEQFF.

This sequence joins TRBV6-1 and TRBJ2-5, with 8 bases lining up with TRBD2. The CDR3 covers 15 residues. Per the germline V gene, CDR1 is MNHNS and CDR2 is SASEGT. The junction had 8 bases not matched to a gene; V was cut back by 6 bases and J by 2 bases. The CDR3 sequence is CASSLGGRQQETQYF. The CDR3 coding sequence is TGTGCCAGCAGCTTGGGCGGGAGGCAGCAAGAGACCCAGTACTTC.

Only a few counts were recorded for this clonotype. The V call is TRBV10-3, the J call TRBJ1-5; D is undetermined. The CDR3 has 15 residues. CDR1 and CDR2 (germline): ENHRY, SYGVKD. The V end was cut by 0 bases, the J end by 4 bases, with 10 bases between. CDR3 nucleotides: TGTGCCATCAGTGAGTCGGTCGGTACGAATCAGCCCCAGCATTTT. Protein: CAISESVGTNQPQHF.

J is TRBJ2-3 and V is TRBV12-3 or TRBV12-4; no clear D. The V end was cut by 5 bases, the J end by 10 bases, with 13 bases between. The CDR3 loop spans 12 amino acids. The chain's CDR3 is CASSPLGVAQYF. The CDR3 bases are TGTGCCAGCAGTCCCCTTGGGGTGGCGCAGTATTTT.

This clonotype has only a few counts. This sequence joins TRBV7-9 and TRBJ2-7; D uncertain. The CDR3 contains 14 residues. V lost 11 bases and J 3 bases, leaving 20 bases between the germline ends. Germline CDR1 and CDR2: SEHNR and FQNEAQ (reference sequence). The CDR3 protein is CASGNVRDIYEQYF. The CDR3 bases are TGTGCCTCTGGTAATGTTCGCGATATCTACGAGCAGTACTTC.

This clonotype was found a few times. The chain joins TRBV5-1 to TRBJ2-3; D uncertain. The CDR3 is 18 amino acids. The V end lost 0 bases, the J end lost 5 bases, and 22 bases lay between the germline ends. In germline, CDR1 is SGHRS, CDR2 YFSETQ. In DNA, the CDR3 is TGCGCCAGCAGCTTGGTCCCTATAGGCCCCGGGTCCGGAGATACGCAGTATTTT. Translation: CASSLVPIGPGSGDTQYF.

This chain uses TRBV18 with TRBJ2-5; no definite D call. The CDR3 loop spans 14 amino acids. Trimming took 0 bases from V and 2 from J, leaving 7 bases between them. Germline CDR1 and CDR2: KGHSH and LQKENI. The CDR3: CASSPPEKQETQYF. DNA of the CDR3: TGTGCCAGCTCACCACCAGAAAAGCAAGAGACCCAGTACTTC.

The rearrangement uses TRBV25-1 and TRBJ2-5, with D perhaps TRBD1 or TRBD2 (7 bases each). Germline V gives CDR1 MGHDK, CDR2 SYGVNS. V lost 5 bases, J lost 4 bases, and 11 bases lay in between. The CDR3 runs 13 residues. CDR3 sequence (DNA): TGTGCCAGCAGTTGGGAGGGGGCAGAGACCCAGTACTTC. Amino acids: CASSWEGAETQYF.

The chain couples TRBV7-2 to TRBJ2-7; the D gene is possibly TRBD1 (6 bases). V dropped 1 base and J dropped 5 bases, with 15 bases sitting between them. The CDR3 contains 15 residues. Per germline, CDR1 SGHTA and CDR2 FQGNSA. Written as DNA, the CDR3 is TGTGCCAGCAGCTTAGTTCGGAGAAGGGGGAACGAGCAGTACTTC. Protein product: CASSLVRRRGNEQYF.

This clonotype was seen only a few times. The chain has TRBV7-9 and TRBJ2-3; D remains unclear. Trimming cost V 4 bases and J 9 bases, with 17 bases left between them. The CDR3 is 14 amino acids. Germline V lookup: CDR1 SEHNR, CDR2 FQNEAQ (reference sequence). The CDR3: CASSSALMSDTQYF. CDR3 nucleotide sequence: TGTGCCAGCAGCTCGGCACTTATGAGTGACACGCAGTATTTT.